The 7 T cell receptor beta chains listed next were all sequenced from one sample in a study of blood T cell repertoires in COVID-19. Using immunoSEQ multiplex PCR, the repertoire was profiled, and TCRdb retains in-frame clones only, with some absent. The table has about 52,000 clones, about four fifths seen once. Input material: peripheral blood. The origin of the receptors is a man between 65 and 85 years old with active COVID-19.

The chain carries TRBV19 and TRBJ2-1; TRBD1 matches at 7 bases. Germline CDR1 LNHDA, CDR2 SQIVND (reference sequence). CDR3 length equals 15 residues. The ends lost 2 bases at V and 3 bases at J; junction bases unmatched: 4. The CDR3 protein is CASSIRGTDYNEQFF. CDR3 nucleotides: TGTGCCAGTAGTATAAGGGGGACAGACTACAATGAGCAGTTCTTC.

The CDR3 DNA reads as TGCGCCAGCAGCTGGGGACAGGGAAACTCTGGAAACACCATATATTTT. Its translation: CASSWGQGNSGNTIYF. The chain carries TRBV5-1 and TRBJ1-3; 9 positions agree with TRBD1. The CDR3 covers 16 residues. The germline V gene encodes CDR1 SGHRS and CDR2 YFSETQ. The junction had 4 bases not matched to a gene; V was cut back by 3 bases and J by 0 bases.

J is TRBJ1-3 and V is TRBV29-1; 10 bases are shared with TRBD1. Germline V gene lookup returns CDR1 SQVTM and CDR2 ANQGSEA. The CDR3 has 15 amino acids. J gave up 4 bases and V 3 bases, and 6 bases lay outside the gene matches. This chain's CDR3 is CSVDDRGRFGNTIYF. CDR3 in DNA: TGCAGCGTTGATGACAGGGGGCGTTTCGGAAACACCATATATTTT.

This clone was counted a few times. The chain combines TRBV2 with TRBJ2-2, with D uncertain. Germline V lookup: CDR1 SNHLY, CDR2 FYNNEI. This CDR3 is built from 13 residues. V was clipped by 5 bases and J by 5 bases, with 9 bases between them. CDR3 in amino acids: CASSTDITGELFF. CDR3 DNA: TGTGCCAGCAGTACTGACATAACCGGGGAGCTGTTTTTT. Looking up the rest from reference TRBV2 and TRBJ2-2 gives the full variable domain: EPEVTQTPSHQVTQMGQEVILRCVPISNHLYFYWYRQILGQKVEFLVSFYNNEISEKSEIFDDQFSVERPDGSNFTLKIRSTKLEDSAMYFCASSTDITGELFFGEGSRLTVL.

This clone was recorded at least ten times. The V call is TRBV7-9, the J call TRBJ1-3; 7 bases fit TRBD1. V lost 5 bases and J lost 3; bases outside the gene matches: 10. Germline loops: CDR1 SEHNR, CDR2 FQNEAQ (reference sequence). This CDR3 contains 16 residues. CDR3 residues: CASSLRQGSYGNTIYF. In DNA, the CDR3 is TGTGCCAGCAGCCTTCGACAGGGATCGTATGGAAACACCATATATTTT. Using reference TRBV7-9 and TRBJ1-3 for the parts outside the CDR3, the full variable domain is DTGVSQNPRHKITKRGQNVTFRCDPISEHNRLYWYRQTLGQGPEFLTYFQNEAQLEKSRLLSDRFSAERPKGSFSTLEIQRTEQGDSAMYLCASSLRQGSYGNTIYFGEGSWLTVV.

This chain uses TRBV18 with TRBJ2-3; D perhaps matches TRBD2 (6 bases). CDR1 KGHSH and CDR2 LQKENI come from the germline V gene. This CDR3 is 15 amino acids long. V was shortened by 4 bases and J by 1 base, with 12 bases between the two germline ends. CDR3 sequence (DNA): TGTGCCAGCTCACGGCTCGGCGGGGGCACAGATACGCAGTATTTT. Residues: CASSRLGGGTDTQYF.

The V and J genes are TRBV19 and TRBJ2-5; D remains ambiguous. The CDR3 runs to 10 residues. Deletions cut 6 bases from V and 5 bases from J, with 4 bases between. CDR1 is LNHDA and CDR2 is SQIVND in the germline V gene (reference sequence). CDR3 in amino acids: CASSGETQYF. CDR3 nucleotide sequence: TGTGCCAGTAGCGGGGAGACCCAGTACTTC.